The clone carrying this TCR beta chain has only a few counts. One entry per CDR3 protein, called by TCRdb with MiXCR from the RT-PCR reads. Seen here are 550,000 to 750,000 distinct CDR3 sequences, approximately 15% observed once, and the top ten hold about 3.9%. CDR1 DFQATT and CDR2 SNEGSKA come from the germline V gene (reference sequence). After removal of 5 bases from V and 5 bases from J, the junction contained 3 bases not matched to a gene. The CDR3 spans 13 residues. Sequenced: memory CD4+ T cells from blood. This chain uses TRBV20-1 with TRBJ2-3, with 11 bases lining up with TRBD2. The receptor comes from a female donor in good health, serving as a healthy control. The CDR3 loop reads CSASGLAVDTQYF. As DNA, the CDR3 is TGCAGTGCTTCGGGACTAGCGGTAGATACGCAGTATTTT.